These 10 T cell receptor beta chains originate from one sample sequenced in a study of neoadjuvant anti-PD-1 for oral cavity cancer listed by TCRdb under 2021. The time point label of this sample denotes: after neoadjuvant nivolumab, at surgical resection. Preparation of the library involved the immunoSEQ multiplex PCR assay. Here the immuneACCESS table is served through TCRdb, limited to in-frame sequences with V and J called. Missing clones are a known gap in these copies; in checked studies unresolved V genes cover under half, and the rest lacks a known reason. Within this sample are fewer than 10,000 clones, with 66% of them counted one time only. 3.5% to 4.5% of the sample belongs to the ten largest clones. The sample consisted of PBMCs, taken after nivolumab (anti-PD-1) treatment. These receptors were taken from a person between 40 and 85 years old with oral cavity squamous cell carcinoma.

This rearrangement joins TRBV4-2 to TRBJ2-5, with TRBD1 identical over 7 bases. The CDR3 is made up of 14 amino acids. V lost 0 bases, J lost 3 bases, and 1 base stayed unmatched. Germline V gene sequence: CDR1 LGHNA, CDR2 YNFKEQ. CDR3 protein: CASSQDQGEETQYF. The CDR3 bases are TGTGCCAGCAGCCAAGATCAGGGGGAAGAGACCCAGTACTTC.

The chain employs TRBV9 and TRBJ2-1; 14 bases fit TRBD2. J gave up 0 bases and V 0 bases, and 2 bases lay outside the gene matches. Germline CDR1 and CDR2: SGDLS and YYNGEE. The CDR3 length is 18 residues. This CDR3 is CASSVGTSGRSSYNEQFF. CDR3 nucleotide sequence: TGTGCCAGCAGCGTAGGGACTAGCGGGAGGAGCTCCTACAATGAGCAGTTCTTC.

This chain uses TRBV7-8 with TRBJ2-5; the match to TRBD2 covers 10 bases. The CDR3 runs 17 residues. Trimming removed 1 base from V and 5 bases from J; junction bases left unmatched: 10. Germline-derived CDR1 and CDR2 are SGHVS and FQNEAQ. CDR3 in amino acids: CASSLGLSGGVRETQYF. DNA of the CDR3: TGTGCCAGCAGCTTAGGTCTGAGCGGGGGGGTCCGGGAGACCCAGTACTTC.

This chain uses TRBV7-2 with TRBJ2-3, with 7 bases matching TRBD2. With V trimmed by 5 bases and J by 0 bases, 8 bases remained unmatched. There are 16 residues in the CDR3. Per the germline V gene, CDR1 is SGHTA and CDR2 is FQGNSA. The CDR3 nucleotides read TGTGCCAGCAGCCCCTATGGCGGGGGAAGCACAGATACGCAGTATTTT. This codes for CASSPYGGGSTDTQYF.

The genes are TRBV12-5 and TRBJ1-1, with D possibly matching TRBD1 (5 bases). V dropped 0 bases and J dropped 1 base, with 9 bases sitting between them. The CDR3 is 15 amino acids. Germline V lookup: CDR1 LGHNT, CDR2 FRNRAP. This CDR3 reads CASGLVLGRNTEAFF. The CDR3 DNA reads TGTGCTAGTGGTTTGGTACTGGGGCGGAACACTGAAGCTTTCTTT.

In its sample, this clone was seen once. This chain links TRBV27 with TRBJ2-4; 12 bases are shared with TRBD2. Unmatched junction bases numbered 27, after V lost 9 bases and J lost 0 bases. Germline CDR1 is MNHEY and CDR2 is SMNVEV (reference sequence). This CDR3 contains 23 residues. CDR3 coding DNA: TGTGCCAGGAGTCCAAACCCCACTAGCGGGAGGTCCCGCGGAGGGTTAGCCAAAAACATTCAGTACTTC. Translation gives CARSPNPTSGRSRGGLAKNIQYF.

The chain has TRBV10-1 and TRBJ2-1; a possible D gene is TRBD2 (6 bases). The germline V gene has CDR1 WNHNN and CDR2 SYGVQD (reference sequence). The CDR3 runs to 15 residues. The germline V and J ends were trimmed by 10 bases and 0 bases, with 16 bases remaining between them. The CDR3 is CATSSGGSSYNEQFF. The DNA of the CDR3 is TGCGCCACCTCCAGCGGAGGGAGCTCCTACAATGAGCAGTTCTTC.

V and J are TRBV10-3 and TRBJ2-1, with D perhaps TRBD2 (7 bases). Trimming left V 11 bases short and J 4 bases short, with 12 bases between. In germline, CDR1 is ENHRY, CDR2 SYGVKD. This CDR3 comprises 12 residues. CDR3 sequence: CAGGGRYNEQFF. DNA for the CDR3: TGTGCCGGGGGGGGGCGTTACAATGAGCAGTTCTTC.

To note about this clone: The junction departs from germline at one end; a sequencing error may be responsible. The chain combines TRBV12-5 with TRBJ1-1; the match to TRBD1 covers 10 bases. Per germline, CDR1 LGHNT and CDR2 FRNRAP. The CDR3 runs to 13 residues. The CDR3: CASGLEPTGGSRF. The CDR3 bases are TGTGCTAGTGGTTTGGAACCGACAGGGGGCTCTCGGTTT.

J is TRBJ2-5 and V is TRBV6-5; unclear D gene. The CDR3 sequence is 12 residues long. V was trimmed by 5 bases and J by 4 bases, leaving 8 bases between them. Germline values: CDR1 MNHEY, CDR2 SVGAGI. Written as DNA, the CDR3 is TGTGCCAGCAGTGCTGGTCCAGAGACCCAGTACTTC. It yields the protein CASSAGPETQYF.